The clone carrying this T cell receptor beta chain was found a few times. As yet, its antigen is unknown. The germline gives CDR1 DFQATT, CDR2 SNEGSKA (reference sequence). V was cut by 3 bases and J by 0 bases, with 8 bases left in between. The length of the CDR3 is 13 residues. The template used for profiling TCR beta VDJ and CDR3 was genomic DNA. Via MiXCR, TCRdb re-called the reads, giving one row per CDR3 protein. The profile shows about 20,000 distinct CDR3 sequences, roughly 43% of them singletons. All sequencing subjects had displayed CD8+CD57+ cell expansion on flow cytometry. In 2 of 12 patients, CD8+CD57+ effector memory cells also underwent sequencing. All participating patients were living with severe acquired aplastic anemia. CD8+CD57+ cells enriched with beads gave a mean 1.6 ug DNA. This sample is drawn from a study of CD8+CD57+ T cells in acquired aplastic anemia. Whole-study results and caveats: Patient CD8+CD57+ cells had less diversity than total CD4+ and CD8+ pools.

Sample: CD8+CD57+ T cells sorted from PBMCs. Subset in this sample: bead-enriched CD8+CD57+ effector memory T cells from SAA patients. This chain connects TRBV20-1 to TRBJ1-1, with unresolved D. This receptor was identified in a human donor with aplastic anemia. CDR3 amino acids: CSASTGLNTEAFF. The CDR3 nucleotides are TGCAGTGCTAGCACCGGATTGAACACTGAAGCTTTCTTT.